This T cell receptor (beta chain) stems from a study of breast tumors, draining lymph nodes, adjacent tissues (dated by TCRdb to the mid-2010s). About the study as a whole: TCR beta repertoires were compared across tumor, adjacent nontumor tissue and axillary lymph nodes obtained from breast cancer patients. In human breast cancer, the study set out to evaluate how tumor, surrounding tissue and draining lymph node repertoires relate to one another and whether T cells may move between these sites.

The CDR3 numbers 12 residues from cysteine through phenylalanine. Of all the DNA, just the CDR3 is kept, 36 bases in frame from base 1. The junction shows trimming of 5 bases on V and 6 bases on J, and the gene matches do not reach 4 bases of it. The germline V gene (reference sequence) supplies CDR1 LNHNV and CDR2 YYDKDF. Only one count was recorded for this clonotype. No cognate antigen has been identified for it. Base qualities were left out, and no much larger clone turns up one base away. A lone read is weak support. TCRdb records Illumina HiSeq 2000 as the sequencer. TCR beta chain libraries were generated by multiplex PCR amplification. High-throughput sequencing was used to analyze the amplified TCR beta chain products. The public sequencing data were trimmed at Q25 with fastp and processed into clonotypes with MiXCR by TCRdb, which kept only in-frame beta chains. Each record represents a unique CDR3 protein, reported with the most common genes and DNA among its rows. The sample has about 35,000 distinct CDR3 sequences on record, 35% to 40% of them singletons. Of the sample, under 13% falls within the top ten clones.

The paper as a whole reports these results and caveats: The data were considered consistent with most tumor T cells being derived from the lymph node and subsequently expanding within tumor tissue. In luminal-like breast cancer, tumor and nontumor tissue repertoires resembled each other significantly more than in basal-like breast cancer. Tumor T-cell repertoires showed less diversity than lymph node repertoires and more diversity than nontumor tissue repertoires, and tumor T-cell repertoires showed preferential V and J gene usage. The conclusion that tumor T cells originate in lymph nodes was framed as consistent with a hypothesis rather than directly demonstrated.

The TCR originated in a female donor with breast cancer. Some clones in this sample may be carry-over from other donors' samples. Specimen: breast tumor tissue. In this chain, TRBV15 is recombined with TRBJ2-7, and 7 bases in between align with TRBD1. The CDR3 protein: CATSVNRGEQYF. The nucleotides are TGTGCCACCAGCGTTAACAGGGGCGAGCAGTACTTC.